The 27 T cell receptor beta chains given below trace back to one sample, sequenced in a study of T cells in Graves' hyperthyroidism and ophthalmopathy. TCR beta CDR3 region amplification was performed from RNA transcripts. The primer set for the first-round RT-PCR of the TCR CDR3 was HTBI. In TCRdb, the multiplex PCR reads were re-called with MiXCR into one record per CDR3 protein. The repertoire includes a few hundred thousand distinct CDR3 sequences, under 20% of them detected once, and over 35% sits in the top ten. The specimen sequenced was blood. All receptors come from a man aged 18 to 30 with Graves' ophthalmopathy.

This clonotype was seen many times. CDR3 nucleotide sequence: TGTGCCAGCAGAACCGGGACAGATAGCAATCAGCCCCAGCATTTT. Translating gives CASRTGTDSNQPQHF. V and J are TRBV6-1 and TRBJ1-5; TRBD1 matches 7 bases. Germline V CDR1 and CDR2: MNHNS, SASEGT. This CDR3 comprises 15 residues. J lost 0 bases, V lost 6 bases, and 5 bases had no gene match.

V is TRBV3-1 and J is TRBJ2-7; 9 bases match TRBD1. This CDR3 is 14 amino acids long. The germline gives CDR1 LGHDT, CDR2 YNNKEL (reference sequence). With 1 base clipped from V and 4 bases from J, the junction kept 2 bases outside the gene matches. In DNA form, the CDR3 reads TGTGCCAGCAGCCAAGGGGGGACAGGGTACGAGCAGTACTTC. Translating it yields CASSQGGTGYEQYF.

The table lists this clonotype with a few counts. The chain combines TRBV12-3 or TRBV12-4 with TRBJ1-4, with 7 bases lining up with TRBD1. V trimming: 5 bases; J trimming: 8 bases; junction bases outside the gene matches: 8. The CDR3 covers 14 residues. CDR3 residues: CASSAGGGEEKLFF. The CDR3 region has the DNA TGTGCCAGCAGTGCAGGGGGGGGCGAGGAAAAACTGTTTTTT.

This clonotype was seen many times. The V gene is TRBV2, the J gene TRBJ2-7, with 12 bases aligning to TRBD1. The CDR3 covers 15 residues. V was clipped by 8 bases and J by 5 bases; unmatched bases: 10. Germline CDR1 SNHLY, CDR2 FYNNEI. Here the CDR3 reads CASAPGQGALDEQYF. The CDR3 coding sequence is TGTGCCAGCGCTCCGGGACAGGGGGCTCTCGACGAGCAGTACTTC.

There are many counts of this clonotype. This CDR3 is CASSPGQDTDTQYF. The CDR3 DNA sequence: TGTGCCAGTTCGCCCGGACAGGACACAGATACGCAGTATTTT. V is TRBV2 and J is TRBJ2-3, with TRBD1 matching 7 bases. The ends lost 9 bases at V and 2 bases at J; junction bases unmatched: 8. Germline values: CDR1 SNHLY, CDR2 FYNNEI. This CDR3 is built from 14 residues.

At least ten counts were recorded for this clonotype. This sequence joins TRBV6-1 and TRBJ2-3; TRBD1 agrees at 8 bases. This CDR3 contains 14 residues. From germline, CDR1 is MNHNS and CDR2 SASEGT. Trimming at V came to 6 bases and at J to 5 bases, leaving 7 bases not matched to a gene. CDR3 protein: CASSTQGVKDTQYF. In DNA form, the CDR3 reads TGTGCCAGCAGCACACAGGGGGTTAAAGATACGCAGTATTTT.

The rearrangement uses TRBV12-3 or TRBV12-4 and TRBJ1-4; no firm D call. The V end lost 5 bases, the J end lost 1 base, and 8 bases lay between the germline ends. The CDR3 totals 14 residues. This chain's CDR3 is CASSVWGTNEKLFF. The CDR3 region has the DNA TGTGCCAGCAGTGTGTGGGGAACTAATGAAAAACTGTTTTTT.

Many counts were recorded for this clonotype. This chain connects TRBV12-3 or TRBV12-4 to TRBJ2-7; D may correspond to TRBD1 or TRBD2 (5 bases each). The CDR3 is 11 amino acids. Deletions cut 8 bases from V and 5 bases from J, with 10 bases between. The DNA for the CDR3 is TGTGCCAGCCGAGGGGCAAACGAGCAGTACTTC. Translated, it gives CASRGANEQYF.

J is TRBJ2-7 and V is TRBV6-1; D unclear. This CDR3 contains 12 residues. V lost 6 bases and J lost 3, with 9 bases in between. Looked up from germline, CDR1 is MNHNS and CDR2 is SASEGT. Here the CDR3 reads CASSPEYYEQYF. As DNA, the CDR3 is TGTGCCAGCAGCCCGGAGTACTACGAGCAGTACTTC.

With regard to this clonotype: This sequence may be a read error, since a much larger clone differs from it by one base. The genes are TRBV5-1 and TRBJ1-5, with D unclear. The CDR3 is 14 amino acids. Germline V gene data show CDR1 as SGHRS and CDR2 as YFSETQ. The CDR3, as DNA: TGCGCCAGCAGCCCGGGAGAGTTCAATCAGCCCCGGCATTTT. It is translated as CASSPGEFNQPRHF. The complete variable domain, with remaining parts taken from reference TRBV5-1 and TRBJ1-5, reads KAGVTQTPRYLIKTRGQQVTLSCSPISGHRSVSWYQQTPGQGLQFLFEYFSETQRNKGNFPGRFSGRQFSNSRSEMNVSTLELGDSALYLCASSPGEFNQPRHFGDGTRLSIL.

This clonotype was seen at least ten times. The rearrangement uses TRBV7-9 and TRBJ2-3; D is undetermined. CDR1 is SEHNR and CDR2 is FQNEAQ in the germline V gene (reference sequence). V was clipped by 5 bases and J by 5 bases, with 5 bases between them. This CDR3 contains 11 residues. As DNA, the CDR3 is TGTGCCAGCAGCGTCGGAGATACGCAGTATTTT. Translating gives CASSVGDTQYF.

The sample holds a few counts of this clonotype. The final CDR3 position lacks the conserved phenylalanine or tryptophan, pointing to a likely read error. This sequence joins TRBV7-9 and TRBJ1-1, with D possibly being TRBD1 (5 bases). The CDR3 consists of 14 residues. Germline V lookup: CDR1 SEHNR, CDR2 FQNEAQ (reference sequence). Trimming cost V 1 base and J 0 bases, with 6 bases left between them. For the CDR3, the DNA is TGTGCCAGCAGCTTAGGGGGCATGAACACTGAAGCTTTCCTT. Translating it yields CASSLGGMNTEAFL.

On this clonotype: The junction differs from germline at one of its ends, possibly a read error. The rearrangement uses TRBV13 and TRBJ1-1; D is uncertain. CDR3 length: 17 residues. CDR1 is PRHDT and CDR2 is FYEKMQ in the germline V gene (reference sequence). Here the CDR3 reads CASSPVPGALLNTGAFF. DNA for the CDR3: TGTGCCAGCAGCCCCGTTCCCGGCGCCTTACTGAACACTGGAGCTTTCTTT.

The genes are TRBV27 and TRBJ2-1; D is possibly TRBD2 (6 bases). Trimming removed 7 bases from V and 8 bases from J, with 24 bases in between. The length of the CDR3 is 16 residues. Germline values: CDR1 MNHEY, CDR2 SMNVEV (reference sequence). Written as DNA, the CDR3 is TGTGCCAGCACCAGCAACACCGGGGGAGGAGGCGATGAGCAGTTCTTC. It specifies CASTSNTGGGGDEQFF.

A few counts support this clonotype. The CDR3 coding sequence is TGCAGTGCTAGGGGGGCCGCAGGAACCCCGGGGACTAATGAAAAACTGTTTTTT. Encoded protein: CSARGAAGTPGTNEKLFF. The genes are TRBV20-1 and TRBJ1-4; D perhaps matches TRBD1 (6 bases). Germline V lookup: CDR1 DFQATT, CDR2 SNEGSKA (reference sequence). This CDR3 has 18 amino acids. With 3 bases removed from V and 2 bases from J, the gap between germline ends came to 22 bases.

Comment on this clonotype: One end of the junction does not line up with germline, which may come from a read error. The chain joins TRBV5-1 to TRBJ2-7; TRBD1 agrees at 9 bases. The CDR3 runs to 15 residues. CDR1 SGHRS and CDR2 YFSETQ come from the germline V gene. The CDR3 DNA reads as TGCGCCAACAGCTTGACCGGGACAGGGTCCTACGAGCAGTACTTC. Residues: CANSLTGTGSYEQYF.

The chain employs TRBV9 and TRBJ2-1; TRBD2 aligns across 16 bases. J was trimmed by 7 bases and V by 4 bases; bases with no gene match: 11. This CDR3 contains 18 residues. Germline V gene data show CDR1 as SGDLS and CDR2 as YYNGEE. The CDR3, as DNA: TGTGCCAGCAGCTCCCCGGGACTAGCGGGGGGGCTTCCTAATGAGCAGTTCTTC. Its translation is CASSSPGLAGGLPNEQFF.

This clonotype has ten or more counts. This sequence joins TRBV2 and TRBJ1-5; weak D call: TRBD1 (5 bases). Trimming removed 10 bases from V and 2 bases from J, with 18 bases in between. CDR3 length equals 15 residues. Germline CDR1 reads SNHLY; CDR2 reads FYNNEI. The CDR3: CATRGGLGGNQPQHF. The CDR3 nucleotides read TGTGCCACCCGTGGGGGTCTGGGTGGCAATCAGCCCCAGCATTTT.

V is TRBV5-1 and J is TRBJ2-7; the D gene could be TRBD1 or TRBD2 (5 bases each). CDR1 and CDR2 from the germline V gene are SGHRS and YFSETQ. The V end lost 8 bases, the J end lost 6 bases, and 18 bases lay between the germline ends. The CDR3 loop spans 13 amino acids. Here the CDR3 DNA reads TGCGCCAGTACGTTAATGGGGGATGTCGAGCAGTACTTC. This sequence encodes CASTLMGDVEQYF.

The CDR3 here is CSAPGAPKWETQYF. In nucleotides, the CDR3 is TGCAGTGCCCCCGGGGCCCCTAAGTGGGAGACCCAGTACTTC. The chain combines TRBV20-1 with TRBJ2-5; D tentatively reads TRBD1 or TRBD2 (5 bases each). This CDR3 spans 14 amino acids. V gave up 6 bases and J gave up 5 bases, with 19 bases separating them. Germline lookup yields CDR1 DFQATT and CDR2 SNEGSKA (reference sequence).

J is TRBJ1-1 and V is TRBV6-1; no definite D call. Per the germline V gene, CDR1 is MNHNS and CDR2 is SASEGT. V was shortened by 7 bases and J by 8 bases, with 11 bases between the two germline ends. The CDR3 consists of 11 residues. Here the CDR3 DNA reads TGTGCCAGCACCTTAGGCGGGGAAGCTTTCTTT. The encoded protein is CASTLGGEAFF.

A few counts support this clonotype. The rearrangement uses TRBV19 and TRBJ2-1; D is unclear. CDR1 is LNHDA and CDR2 is SQIVND in the germline V gene (reference sequence). This CDR3 region has 12 residues. V shed 7 bases and J shed 4 bases, with 8 bases lying between them. CDR3: CASTSTYNEQFF. The CDR3, as DNA: TGTGCCAGTACGTCCACTTACAATGAGCAGTTCTTC.

The chain joins TRBV7-9 to TRBJ1-1; tentatively, D is TRBD1 (6 bases). This CDR3 spans 15 amino acids. The ends were cut back, 5 bases at V and 1 base at J, with 14 bases in the middle. Germline-derived CDR1 and CDR2 are SEHNR and FQNEAQ (reference sequence). The CDR3, as DNA: TGTGCCAGCAGCCCGCCATTACAGGGGAACACTGAAGCTTTCTTT. This gives the protein CASSPPLQGNTEAFF.

This clonotype showed up many times. This rearrangement joins TRBV7-9 to TRBJ2-7; perhaps TRBD1 as D (5 bases). Trimming pared 4 bases from V and 3 bases from J, leaving 13 bases between. Germline CDR1 SEHNR, CDR2 FQNEAQ (reference sequence). This CDR3 contains 14 residues. Here the CDR3 DNA reads TGTGCCAGCAGCTCCGAACAGGTGCTCTACGAGCAGTACTTC. Residues: CASSSEQVLYEQYF.

The V gene is TRBV19, the J gene TRBJ2-5; TRBD2 matches 8 bases. The trim removed 3 bases at V and 5 bases at J, leaving 8 bases unmatched. This CDR3 is 15 amino acids long. In germline, CDR1 is LNHDA, CDR2 SQIVND (reference sequence). Written as DNA, the CDR3 is TGTGCCAGTAGTATGTGGACTAGCAAAGAGGAGACCCAGTACTTC. Translation: CASSMWTSKEETQYF.

This clonotype was recorded many times. The chain carries TRBV27 and TRBJ1-1; 7 bases match TRBD1. V lost 8 bases, J lost 6 bases, and 9 bases stayed unmatched. The CDR3 runs to 13 residues. CDR1 MNHEY and CDR2 SMNVEV come from the germline V gene (reference sequence). CDR3 bases: TGTGCCAGCTTTAAATTGGGGACAGCTGAAGCTTTCTTT. This encodes CASFKLGTAEAFF.

The rearrangement links TRBV6-2 or TRBV6-3 to TRBJ2-1, with 9 positions matching TRBD1. This CDR3 is 16 amino acids long. The V and J ends lost 6 bases and 8 bases, in that order; junction bases with no gene match: 14. Germline loops: CDR1 MNHEY, CDR2 SVGEGT. Here the CDR3 reads CASSFKSGTGYYEQFF. The CDR3 DNA sequence: TGTGCCAGCAGCTTCAAGTCCGGGACAGGGTATTATGAGCAGTTCTTC.